The T cell receptor beta chain under discussion was sequenced for a study of cytotoxic CD8 clonotypes in ibrutinib-treated CLL. In germline, CDR1 is LNHDA, CDR2 SQIVND (reference sequence). V lost 4 bases to trimming and J lost 4 bases; unmatched junction nucleotides: 16. The CDR3 is made up of 18 amino acids. Repertoires were generated with immunoSEQ multiplex PCR, while TCRdb's copy carries only in-frame clones and drops some. This sample carries tens of thousands of clones, over 60% of them seen once, and the ten largest clones take approximately 13%. This TCR was sampled from a human donor with chronic lymphocytic leukemia. Sequencing used PBMCs, obtained after 12 months of ibrutinib treatment. The J gene is TRBJ1-1, the V gene TRBV19; 9 nucleotides align to TRBD1. The CDR3 is CASSSLGTGSGVRTEAFF. The CDR3 coding sequence is TGTGCCAGTAGTAGTCTAGGGACAGGGAGTGGGGTGCGCACTGAAGCTTTCTTT. Variable domain in full (rest from reference TRBV19 and TRBJ1-1): DGGITQSPKYLFRKEGQNVTLSCEQNLNHDAMYWYRQDPGQGLRLIYYSQIVNDFQKGDIAEGYSVSREKKESFPLTVTSAQKNPTAFYLCASSSLGTGSGVRTEAFFGQGTRLTVV.